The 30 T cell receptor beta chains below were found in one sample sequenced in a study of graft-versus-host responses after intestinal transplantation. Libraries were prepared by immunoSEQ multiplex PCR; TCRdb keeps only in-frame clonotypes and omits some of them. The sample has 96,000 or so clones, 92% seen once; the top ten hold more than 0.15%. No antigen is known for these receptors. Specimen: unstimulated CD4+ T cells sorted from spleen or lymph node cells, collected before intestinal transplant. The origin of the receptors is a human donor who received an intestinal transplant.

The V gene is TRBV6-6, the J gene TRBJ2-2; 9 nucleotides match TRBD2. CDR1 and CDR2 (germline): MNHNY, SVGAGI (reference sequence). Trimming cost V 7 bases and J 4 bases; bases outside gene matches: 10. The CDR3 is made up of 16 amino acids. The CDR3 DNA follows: TGTGCCAGCACTCCCTCAGCGGGGGGTATCACCGGGGAGCTGTTTTTT. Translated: CASTPSAGGITGELFF.

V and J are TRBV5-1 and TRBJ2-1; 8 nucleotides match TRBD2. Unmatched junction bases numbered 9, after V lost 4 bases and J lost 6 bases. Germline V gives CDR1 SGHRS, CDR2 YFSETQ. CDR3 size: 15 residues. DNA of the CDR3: TGCGCCAGCAGCGTGGGACTAGTAGACAGCAATGAGCAGTTCTTC. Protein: CASSVGLVDSNEQFF.

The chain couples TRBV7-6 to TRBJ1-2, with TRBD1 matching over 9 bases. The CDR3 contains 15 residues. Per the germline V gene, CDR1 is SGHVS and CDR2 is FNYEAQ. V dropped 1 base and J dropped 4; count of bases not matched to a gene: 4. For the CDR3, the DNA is TGTGCCAGCAGCTTAGGGCCGGGACAGGGCTATGGCTACACCTTC. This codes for CASSLGPGQGYGYTF.

Here the CDR3 reads CASRSGRTSPPYF. In DNA form, the CDR3 reads TGTGCCTCCCGTAGCGGGAGGACCTCTCCCCCGTACTTC. The chain links TRBV10-3 to TRBJ2-7; 10 bases fit TRBD2. The CDR3 length is 13 residues. J was trimmed by 12 bases and V by 11 bases; bases with no gene match: 16. Germline loops: CDR1 ENHRY, CDR2 SYGVKD.

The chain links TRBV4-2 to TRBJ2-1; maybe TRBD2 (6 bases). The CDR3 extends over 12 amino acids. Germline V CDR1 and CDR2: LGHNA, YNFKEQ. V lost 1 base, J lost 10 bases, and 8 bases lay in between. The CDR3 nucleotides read TGTGCCAGCAGCCAAGTGGGGGGAGAGCAGTTCTTC. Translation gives CASSQVGGEQFF.

The CDR3 protein is CASRPGRDHSGANVLTF. The DNA for the CDR3 is TGTGCCAGTAGACCGGGAAGGGATCACTCTGGGGCCAACGTCCTGACTTTC. The J gene is TRBJ2-6, the V gene TRBV19, with D possibly matching TRBD2 (5 bases). CDR1 is LNHDA and CDR2 is SQIVND in the germline V gene (reference sequence). V lost 6 bases and J lost 0, with 15 bases in between. The length of the CDR3 is 17 residues.

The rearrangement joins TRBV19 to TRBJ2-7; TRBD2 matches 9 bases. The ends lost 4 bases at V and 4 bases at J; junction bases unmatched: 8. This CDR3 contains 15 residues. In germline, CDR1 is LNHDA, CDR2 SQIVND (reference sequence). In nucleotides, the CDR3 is TGTGCCAGTAGTAACCCCGGCGGGAGGGCGTACGAGCAGTACTTC. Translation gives CASSNPGGRAYEQYF.

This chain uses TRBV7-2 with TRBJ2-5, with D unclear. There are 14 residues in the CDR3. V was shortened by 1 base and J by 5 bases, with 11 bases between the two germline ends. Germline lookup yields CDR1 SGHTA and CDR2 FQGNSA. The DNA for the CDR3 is TGTGCCAGCAGCTTAGGGATGACGGGTGAGACCCAGTACTTC. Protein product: CASSLGMTGETQYF. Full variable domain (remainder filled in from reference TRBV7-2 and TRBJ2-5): GAGVSQSPSNKVTEKGKDVELRCDPISGHTALYWYRQSLGQGLEFLIYFQGNSAPDKSGLPSDRFSAERTGGSVSTLTIQRTQQEDSAVYLCASSLGMTGETQYFGPGTRLLVL.

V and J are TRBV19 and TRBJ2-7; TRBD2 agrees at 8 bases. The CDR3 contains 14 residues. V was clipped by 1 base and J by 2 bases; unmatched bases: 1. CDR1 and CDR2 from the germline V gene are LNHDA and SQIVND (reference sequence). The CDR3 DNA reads TGTGCCAGTAGTATAGGGACTAGCACCTACGAGCAGTACTTC. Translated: CASSIGTSTYEQYF.

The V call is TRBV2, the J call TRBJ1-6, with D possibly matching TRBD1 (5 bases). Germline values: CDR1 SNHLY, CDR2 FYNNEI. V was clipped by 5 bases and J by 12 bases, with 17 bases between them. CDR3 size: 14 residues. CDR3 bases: TGTGCCAGCAGTTTAGACGGGGCCGGGGGACCCCTCCACTTT. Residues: CASSLDGAGGPLHF.

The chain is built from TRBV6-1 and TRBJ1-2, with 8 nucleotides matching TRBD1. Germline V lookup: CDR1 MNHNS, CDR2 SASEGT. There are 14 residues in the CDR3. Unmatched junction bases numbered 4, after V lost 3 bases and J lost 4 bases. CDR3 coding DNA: TGTGCCAGCAGTGAGGGACAGGCAAGCTATGGCTACACCTTC. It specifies CASSEGQASYGYTF.

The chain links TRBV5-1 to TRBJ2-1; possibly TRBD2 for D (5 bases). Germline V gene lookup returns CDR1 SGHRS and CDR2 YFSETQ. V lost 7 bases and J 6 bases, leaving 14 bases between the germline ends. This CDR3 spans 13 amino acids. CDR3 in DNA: TGCGCCAGCGGGAGCGGACCTACCAATGAGCAGTTCTTC. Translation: CASGSGPTNEQFF.

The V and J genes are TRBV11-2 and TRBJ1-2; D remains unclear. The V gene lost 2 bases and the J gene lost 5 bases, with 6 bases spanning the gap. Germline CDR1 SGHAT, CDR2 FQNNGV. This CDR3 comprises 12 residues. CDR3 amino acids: CASSLLRYGYTF. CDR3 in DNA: TGTGCCAGCAGCTTATTGAGATATGGCTACACCTTC.

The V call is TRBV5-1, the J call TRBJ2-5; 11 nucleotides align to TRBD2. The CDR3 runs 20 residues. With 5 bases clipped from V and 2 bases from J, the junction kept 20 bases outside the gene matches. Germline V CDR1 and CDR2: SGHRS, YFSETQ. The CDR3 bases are TGCGCCAGCAGTCACGGACTAGCGGGTCGTGGGGGGGCGGTGCAAGAGACCCAGTACTTC. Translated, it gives CASSHGLAGRGGAVQETQYF. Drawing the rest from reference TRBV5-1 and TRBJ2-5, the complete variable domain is KAGVTQTPRYLIKTRGQQVTLSCSPISGHRSVSWYQQTPGQGLQFLFEYFSETQRNKGNFPGRFSGRQFSNSRSEMNVSTLELGDSALYLCASSHGLAGRGGAVQETQYFGPGTRLLVL.

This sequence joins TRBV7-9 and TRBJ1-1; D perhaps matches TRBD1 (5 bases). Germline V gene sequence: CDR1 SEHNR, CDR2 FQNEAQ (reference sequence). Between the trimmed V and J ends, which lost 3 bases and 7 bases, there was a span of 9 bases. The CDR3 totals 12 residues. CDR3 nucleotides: TGTGCCAGCAGCTTGGAGACAGTTGAAGCTTTCTTT. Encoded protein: CASSLETVEAFF.

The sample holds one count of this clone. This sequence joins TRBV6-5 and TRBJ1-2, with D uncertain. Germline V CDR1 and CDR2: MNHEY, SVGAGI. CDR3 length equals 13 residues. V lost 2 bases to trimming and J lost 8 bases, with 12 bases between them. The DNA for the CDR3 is TGTGCCAGCAGTTACACAGAGGGTAAAGGCTACACCTTC. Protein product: CASSYTEGKGYTF.

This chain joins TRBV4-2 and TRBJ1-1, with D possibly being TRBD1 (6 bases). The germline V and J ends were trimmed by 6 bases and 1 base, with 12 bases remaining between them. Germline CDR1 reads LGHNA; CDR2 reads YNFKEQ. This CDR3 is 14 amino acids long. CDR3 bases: TGTGCCAGCAGGAAAGGGGGGGCGAACACTGAAGCTTTCTTT. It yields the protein CASRKGGANTEAFF.

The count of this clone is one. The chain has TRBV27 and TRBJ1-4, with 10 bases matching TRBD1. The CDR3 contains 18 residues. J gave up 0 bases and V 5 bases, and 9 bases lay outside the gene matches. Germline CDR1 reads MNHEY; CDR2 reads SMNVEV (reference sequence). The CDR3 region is CASSQGTGVFATNEKLFF. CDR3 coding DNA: TGTGCCAGCAGTCAAGGGACAGGGGTCTTCGCAACTAATGAAAAACTGTTTTTT.

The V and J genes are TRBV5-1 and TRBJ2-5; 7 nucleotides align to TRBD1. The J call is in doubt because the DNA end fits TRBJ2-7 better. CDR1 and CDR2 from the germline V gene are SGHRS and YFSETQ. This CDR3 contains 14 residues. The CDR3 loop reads CASSLGQGLYEQYF. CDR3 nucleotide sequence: TGCGCCAGCAGCTTGGGACAGGGCCTCTACGAGCAGTACTTC.

The CDR3 DNA is TGTGCCAGCAGCTTAGCAGGGGGCTATGGCTACACCTTC. Translating it yields CASSLAGGYGYTF. The chain joins TRBV7-9 to TRBJ1-2; D is perhaps TRBD1 (6 bases). The CDR3 loop spans 13 amino acids. Germline V CDR1 and CDR2: SEHNR, FQNEAQ (reference sequence). Trimming stripped 0 bases from V and 4 bases from J, with 6 bases between. Together with reference TRBV7-9 and TRBJ1-2, the CDR3 gives the full variable domain: DTGVSQNPRHKITKRGQNVTFRCDPISEHNRLYWYRQTLGQGPEFLTYFQNEAQLEKSRLLSDRFSAERPKGSFSTLEIQRTEQGDSAMYLCASSLAGGYGYTFGSGTRLTVV.

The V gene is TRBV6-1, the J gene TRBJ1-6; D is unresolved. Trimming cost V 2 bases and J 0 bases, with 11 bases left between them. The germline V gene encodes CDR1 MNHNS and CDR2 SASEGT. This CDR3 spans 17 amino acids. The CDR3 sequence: CASSERQASSYNSPLHF. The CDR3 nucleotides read TGTGCCAGCAGTGAAAGGCAGGCGAGCTCCTATAATTCACCCCTCCACTTT.

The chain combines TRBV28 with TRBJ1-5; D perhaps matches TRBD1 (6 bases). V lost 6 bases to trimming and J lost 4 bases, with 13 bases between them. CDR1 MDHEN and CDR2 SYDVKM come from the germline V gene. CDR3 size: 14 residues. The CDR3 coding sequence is TGTGCCAGCAGAACACAGGGAGGGAATCAGCCCCAGCATTTT. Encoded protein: CASRTQGGNQPQHF.

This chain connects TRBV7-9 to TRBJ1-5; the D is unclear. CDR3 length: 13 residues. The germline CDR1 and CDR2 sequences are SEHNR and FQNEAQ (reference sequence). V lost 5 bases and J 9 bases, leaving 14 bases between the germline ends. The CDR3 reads CASSRSELRPQHF. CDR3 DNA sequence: TGTGCCAGCAGCCGTAGCGAATTAAGGCCCCAGCATTTT.

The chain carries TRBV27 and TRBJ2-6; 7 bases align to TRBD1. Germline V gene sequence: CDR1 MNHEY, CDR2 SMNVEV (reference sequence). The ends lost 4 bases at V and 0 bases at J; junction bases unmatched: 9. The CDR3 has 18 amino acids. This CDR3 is CASSYRGGWASGANVLTF. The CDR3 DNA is TGTGCCAGCAGTTACAGGGGTGGATGGGCCTCTGGGGCCAACGTCCTGACTTTC.

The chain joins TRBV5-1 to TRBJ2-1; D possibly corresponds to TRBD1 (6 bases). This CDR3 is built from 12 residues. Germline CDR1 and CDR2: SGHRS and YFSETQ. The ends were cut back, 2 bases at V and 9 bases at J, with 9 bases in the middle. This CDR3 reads CASSLQGAEQFF. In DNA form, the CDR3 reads TGCGCCAGCAGCTTACAGGGCGCTGAGCAGTTCTTC.

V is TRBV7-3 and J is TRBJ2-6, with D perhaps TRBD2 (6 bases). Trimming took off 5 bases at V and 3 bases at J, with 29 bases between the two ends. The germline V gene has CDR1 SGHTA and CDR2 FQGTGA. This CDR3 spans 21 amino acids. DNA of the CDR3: TGTGCCAGCAGCACACCTAATTCGGGGTGGGGAGGCCGCGGTGGGGCCAACGTCCTGACTTTC. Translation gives CASSTPNSGWGGRGGANVLTF.

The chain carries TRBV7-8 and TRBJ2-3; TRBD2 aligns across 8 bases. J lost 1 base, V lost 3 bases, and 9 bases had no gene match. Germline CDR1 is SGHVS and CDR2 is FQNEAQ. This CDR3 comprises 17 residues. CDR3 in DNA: TGTGCCAGCAGCTTTTACCCGGGACTAGGGGGCACAGATACGCAGTATTTT. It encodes CASSFYPGLGGTDTQYF.

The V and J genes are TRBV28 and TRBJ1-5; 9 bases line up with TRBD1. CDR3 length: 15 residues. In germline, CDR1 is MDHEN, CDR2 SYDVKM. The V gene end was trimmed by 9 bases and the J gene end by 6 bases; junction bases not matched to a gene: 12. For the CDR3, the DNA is TGTGCCAGTCGACAACCGGGACAGGGAATTCAGCCCCAGCATTTT. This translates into CASRQPGQGIQPQHF.

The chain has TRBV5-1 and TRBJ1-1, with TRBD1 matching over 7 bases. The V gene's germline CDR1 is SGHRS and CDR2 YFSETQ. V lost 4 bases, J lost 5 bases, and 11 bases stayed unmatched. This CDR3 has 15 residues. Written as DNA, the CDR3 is TGCGCCAGCAGCCCCTTGTGGGGACAGCAAACTGAAGCTTTCTTT. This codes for CASSPLWGQQTEAFF.

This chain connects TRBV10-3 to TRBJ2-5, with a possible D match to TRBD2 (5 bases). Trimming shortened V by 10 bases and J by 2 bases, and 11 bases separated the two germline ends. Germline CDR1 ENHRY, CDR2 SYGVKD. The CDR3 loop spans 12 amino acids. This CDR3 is CASAGEQETQYF. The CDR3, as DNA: TGTGCCAGCGCCGGGGAACAAGAGACCCAGTACTTC.